Below, 25 T cell receptor beta chains from the same sample are listed, as sequenced in a study of T cells after yellow fever vaccination. In TCRdb, the 5' RACE reads were re-called with MiXCR into one record per CDR3 protein. The data show approximately 550,000 distinct CDR3 sequences, roughly 21% seen once. The material was PBMCs, obtained 15 days after the yellow fever booster vaccination. These receptors originate from a man younger than 45 who received the YFV17D yellow fever vaccine.

This clonotype was counted only a few times. V and J are TRBV18 and TRBJ2-1; 9 nucleotides match TRBD1. V lost 3 bases, J lost 5 bases, and 5 bases stayed unmatched. This CDR3 contains 15 residues. Per germline, CDR1 KGHSH and CDR2 LQKENI. The CDR3 here is CASSPGTGINNEQFF. The CDR3 DNA reads as TGTGCCAGCTCACCCGGGACAGGGATTAACAATGAGCAGTTCTTC.

The chain is built from TRBV9 and TRBJ2-7; no reliable D call. The CDR3 has 12 amino acids. Germline V lookup: CDR1 SGDLS, CDR2 YYNGEE. The V end lost 5 bases, the J end lost 5 bases, and 11 bases lay between the germline ends. CDR3 residues: CASSRRFDEQYF. The CDR3 coding sequence is TGTGCCAGCAGTCGACGTTTCGACGAGCAGTACTTC. Complete variable domain (other parts from reference TRBV9 and TRBJ2-7): DSGVTQTPKHLITATGQRVTLRCSPRSGDLSVYWYQQSLDQGLQFLIQYYNGEERAKGNILERFSAQQFPDLHSELNLSSLELGDSALYFCASSRRFDEQYFGPGTRLTVT.

This clonotype was recorded a few times. J is TRBJ2-1 and V is TRBV20-1, with 8 bases lining up with TRBD2. This CDR3 has 18 residues. CDR1 DFQATT and CDR2 SNEGSKA come from the germline V gene (reference sequence). After removal of 0 bases from V and 9 bases from J, the junction contained 19 bases not matched to a gene. This chain's CDR3 is CSARDYQRERVGVGEQFF. In DNA, the CDR3 is TGCAGTGCTAGAGATTATCAGCGGGAGCGGGTGGGGGTAGGTGAGCAGTTCTTC.

This clonotype was detected a few times. This chain connects TRBV7-8 to TRBJ2-3, with a weak D call TRBD2 (5 bases). Per germline, CDR1 SGHVS and CDR2 FQNEAQ. The CDR3 is made up of 17 amino acids. The germline V and J ends were trimmed by 1 base and 0 bases, with 14 bases remaining between them. The CDR3: CASSLEVAKASTDTQYF. The DNA for the CDR3 is TGTGCCAGCAGCTTAGAAGTAGCGAAGGCTAGCACAGATACGCAGTATTTT.

J is TRBJ1-2 and V is TRBV12-3 or TRBV12-4; D uncertain. The CDR3 loop spans 13 amino acids. V was shortened by 6 bases and J by 7 bases, with 15 bases between the two germline ends. This chain's CDR3 is CASRSGGSGGYTF. As DNA, the CDR3 is TGTGCCAGCAGATCGGGCGGGTCGGGTGGCTACACCTTC.

This clonotype was picked up a small number of times. The gene calls are TRBV20-1 and TRBJ2-1; 9 nucleotides agree with TRBD2. Germline-derived CDR1 and CDR2 are DFQATT and SNEGSKA (reference sequence). The CDR3 has 15 residues. V lost 6 bases and J lost 6; bases outside the gene matches: 12. In nucleotides, the CDR3 is TGCAGTGCCTCCCGGAGGAGCGGGAGGATCAATGAGCAGTTCTTC. Protein sequence: CSASRRSGRINEQFF.

This chain links TRBV12-3 or TRBV12-4 with TRBJ2-1, with TRBD1 identical over 9 bases. The CDR3 is 15 residues long. V lost 6 bases, J lost 5 bases, and 8 bases stayed unmatched. CDR3: CASSLSGTGNNEQFF. The CDR3 coding sequence is TGTGCCAGCAGCCTCTCCGGGACAGGGAACAATGAGCAGTTCTTC.

The chain recombines TRBV27 with TRBJ2-7; 10 bases are shared with TRBD1. Germline V gene data show CDR1 as MNHEY and CDR2 as SMNVEV (reference sequence). The CDR3 loop spans 15 amino acids. After removal of 7 bases from V and 6 bases from J, the junction contained 12 bases not matched to a gene. CDR3 region: CASTPSGTGVSEQYF. The CDR3 bases are TGTGCCAGCACCCCTTCCGGGACAGGGGTTTCCGAGCAGTACTTC.

The J gene is TRBJ2-1, the V gene TRBV7-9, with a possible D match to TRBD1 (6 bases). V lost 5 bases and J 4 bases, leaving 15 bases between the germline ends. CDR3 size: 15 residues. In germline, CDR1 is SEHNR, CDR2 FQNEAQ (reference sequence). The CDR3 here is CASSDLGQLYNEQFF. CDR3 coding DNA: TGTGCCAGCAGCGATTTAGGACAGTTATACAATGAGCAGTTCTTC. Full variable domain (rest looked up from reference TRBV7-9 and TRBJ2-1): DTGVSQNPRHKITKRGQNVTFRCDPISEHNRLYWYRQTLGQGPEFLTYFQNEAQLEKSRLLSDRFSAERPKGSFSTLEIQRTEQGDSAMYLCASSDLGQLYNEQFFGPGTRLTVL.

CDR3 region: CASSPNKEDEQFF. The CDR3 nucleotides read TGTGCCAGCTCACCAAACAAAGAGGATGAGCAGTTCTTC. The chain is built from TRBV18 and TRBJ2-1; D uncertain. The length of the CDR3 is 13 residues. The germline CDR1 and CDR2 sequences are KGHSH and LQKENI. With 2 bases removed from V and 8 bases from J, the gap between germline ends came to 10 bases.

This clonotype was counted once. The chain combines TRBV20-1 with TRBJ2-2, with unresolved D. CDR3 length equals 15 residues. V dropped 1 base and J dropped 0 bases, with 9 bases sitting between them. The germline V gene encodes CDR1 DFQATT and CDR2 SNEGSKA (reference sequence). This CDR3 is CSARGLPANTGELFF. CDR3 bases: TGCAGTGCTAGAGGTTTGCCGGCGAACACCGGGGAGCTGTTTTTT.

This clonotype appeared a few times. The chain combines TRBV25-1 with TRBJ2-3; 13 positions agree with TRBD2. Germline V CDR1 and CDR2: MGHDK, SYGVNS. The length of the CDR3 is 16 residues. Trimming at V came to 8 bases and at J to 4 bases, leaving 9 bases not matched to a gene. The CDR3 DNA is TGTGCCAGCGCGGTAAGGACTAGCGGGAGACCAGATACGCAGTATTTT. Translation: CASAVRTSGRPDTQYF.

This clonotype was counted only a few times. This chain connects TRBV6-2 or TRBV6-3 to TRBJ2-7; 9 bases match TRBD2. This CDR3 has 17 amino acids. Germline V gene lookup returns CDR1 MNHEY and CDR2 SVGEGT. The V gene end was trimmed by 0 bases and the J gene end by 3 bases; junction bases not matched to a gene: 9. The CDR3 protein is CASSYSFTGLAHYEQYF. DNA for the CDR3: TGTGCCAGCAGTTACTCCTTCACGGGACTAGCTCACTACGAGCAGTACTTC.

This chain connects TRBV3-1 to TRBJ2-7, with 11 bases fitting TRBD2. Germline-derived CDR1 and CDR2 are LGHDT and YNNKEL (reference sequence). V was clipped by 4 bases and J by 6 bases; unmatched bases: 8. This CDR3 comprises 15 residues. The CDR3 DNA reads as TGTGCCAGCAGCCTCACTAGCGGGAGTTTCCGCGAGCAGTACTTC. It is translated as CASSLTSGSFREQYF.

This chain connects TRBV7-8 to TRBJ2-1, with 9 bases lining up with TRBD1. This CDR3 spans 12 amino acids. CDR1 is SGHVS, CDR2 FQNEAQ, per germline. The V segment lost 10 bases and the J segment 7 bases; nucleotides outside the gene matches: 5. The CDR3 loop is CAIQGARNEQFF. CDR3 DNA: TGTGCCATACAGGGGGCTCGGAATGAGCAGTTCTTC.

This clonotype was counted between two and nine times. This sequence joins TRBV10-1 and TRBJ2-7, with 12 bases matching TRBD2. Unmatched junction bases numbered 14, after V lost 5 bases and J lost 3 bases. The length of the CDR3 is 18 residues. Per germline, CDR1 WNHNN and CDR2 SYGVQD (reference sequence). The chain's CDR3 is CASSSTSPMTSGSYEQYF. Here the CDR3 DNA reads TGCGCCAGCAGTTCCACAAGTCCGATGACTAGCGGGAGCTACGAGCAGTACTTC.

This clonotype has a count of ten or more. This rearrangement joins TRBV7-2 to TRBJ2-3; possible D gene TRBD1, 5 bases. Germline CDR1 and CDR2: SGHTA and FQGNSA. Trimming removed 0 bases at V and 3 bases at J, with 16 bases between. The CDR3 runs to 17 residues. The CDR3 nucleotides are TGTGCCAGCAGCTTAGCGCAGGGCCTAGACCTAACAGATACGCAGTATTTT. This encodes CASSLAQGLDLTDTQYF. Variable domain in full (rest from reference TRBV7-2 and TRBJ2-3): GAGVSQSPSNKVTEKGKDVELRCDPISGHTALYWYRQSLGQGLEFLIYFQGNSAPDKSGLPSDRFSAERTGGSVSTLTIQRTQQEDSAVYLCASSLAQGLDLTDTQYFGPGTRLTVL.

J is TRBJ2-5 and V is TRBV5-1; D uncertain. Germline loops: CDR1 SGHRS, CDR2 YFSETQ. V was cut by 4 bases and J by 5 bases, with 12 bases left in between. The CDR3 sequence is 13 residues long. CDR3 region: CASSARLGETQYF. The CDR3 DNA reads TGCGCCAGCAGCGCGCGACTGGGGGAGACCCAGTACTTC.

The chain is built from TRBV19 and TRBJ2-1; 9 bases line up with TRBD2. This CDR3 is 14 amino acids long. The germline gives CDR1 LNHDA, CDR2 SQIVND (reference sequence). V trimming: 7 bases; J trimming: 1 base; junction bases outside the gene matches: 2. This CDR3 is CASIAGESYNEQFF. CDR3 sequence (DNA): TGTGCCAGTATAGCGGGAGAGTCCTACAATGAGCAGTTCTTC.

This clonotype was seen only a few times. This rearrangement joins TRBV20-1 to TRBJ2-5; 7 bases map to TRBD2. Unmatched junction bases numbered 5, after V lost 6 bases and J lost 1 base. Germline CDR1 is DFQATT and CDR2 is SNEGSKA (reference sequence). This CDR3 spans 13 amino acids. The CDR3 coding sequence is TGCAGTGCAACCGGGACTACCCAAGAGACCCAGTACTTC. Its protein product is CSATGTTQETQYF.

This clonotype was seen a few times. This chain uses TRBV20-1 with TRBJ2-1; 8 bases line up with TRBD2. The trim removed 4 bases at V and 7 bases at J, leaving 12 bases unmatched. CDR1 and CDR2 (germline): DFQATT, SNEGSKA (reference sequence). The CDR3 sequence is 15 residues long. For the CDR3, the DNA is TGCAGTGCTACCTCACTAGCGGACCCGAGGAATGAGCAGTTCTTC. This gives the protein CSATSLADPRNEQFF.

This clonotype was seen more than once but under ten times. The genes are TRBV25-1 and TRBJ2-1; D may be TRBD1 (5 bases). The CDR3 is 14 residues long. From germline, CDR1 is MGHDK and CDR2 SYGVNS. The V and J ends lost 7 bases and 6 bases respectively, with 16 bases between them. The CDR3 here is CASTSAGSVNEQFF. As DNA, the CDR3 is TGTGCCAGCACGTCGGCAGGGTCGGTCAATGAGCAGTTCTTC.

The CDR3 bases are TGTGCCAGCAGCCCGAGGCGACTAGCGGGACTTCTTAACACCGGGGAGCTGTTTTTT. Its protein product is CASSPRRLAGLLNTGELFF. This chain connects TRBV14 to TRBJ2-2, with 11 bases fitting TRBD2. V was pared by 4 bases and J by 2 bases, with 12 bases of the junction left unmatched. The CDR3 spans 19 residues. In germline, CDR1 is SGHDN, CDR2 FVKESK. The variable domain in full, completed from reference TRBV14 and TRBJ2-2, reads EAGVTQFPSHSVIEKGQTVTLRCDPISGHDNLYWYRRVMGKEIKFLLHFVKESKQDESGMPNNRFLAERTGGTYSTLKVQPAELEDSGVYFCASSPRRLAGLLNTGELFFGEGSRLTVL.

This clonotype has only a few counts. The V call is TRBV24-1, the J call TRBJ1-1; D remains unclear. The CDR3 spans 12 residues. Germline V gives CDR1 KGHDR, CDR2 SFDVKD. The ends were cut back, 5 bases at V and 8 bases at J, with 11 bases in the middle. DNA for the CDR3: TGTGCCACCAGTGCCCGTAGCGGGGAAGCTTTCTTT. Its protein is CATSARSGEAFF.

The sample holds a few counts of this clonotype. The chain links TRBV10-3 to TRBJ2-3; 8 bases align to TRBD2. With V trimmed by 10 bases and J by 0 bases, 6 bases remained unmatched. This CDR3 is 14 amino acids long. Germline V gives CDR1 ENHRY, CDR2 SYGVKD. The CDR3 DNA sequence: TGTGCCACCCCTAGCGGGCTAAGCACAGATACGCAGTATTTT. This codes for CATPSGLSTDTQYF.